One and the same sample provided the 21 T cell receptor beta chains below, sequenced in a study of OX40 agonist ivuxolimab in advanced cancers. Clones were sequenced by immunoSEQ multiplex PCR, and TCRdb holds only the in-frame ones, with some missing. The sample yields approximately 23,000 clones, 70% to 90% seen once. The sample here was CD4+ or CD8+ T cells sorted from blood, taken in a trial of the OX40 agonist ivuxolimab. The receptors stem from an adult with an advanced solid tumor such as melanoma, head and neck, liver or kidney cancer.

The chain couples TRBV11-1 to TRBJ2-5, with 8 bases that match TRBD1. Germline assignment: CDR1 SGHAT and CDR2 FQDESV (reference sequence). V lost 3 bases to trimming and J lost 9 bases; unmatched junction nucleotides: 15. This CDR3 region has 16 residues. The CDR3 protein is CASSFLLGQGRAAQYF. As DNA, the CDR3 is TGTGCCAGCAGCTTCCTCCTTGGACAGGGCCGAGCGGCCCAGTACTTC.

The chain combines TRBV5-6 with TRBJ1-6, with 11 positions matching TRBD1. The CDR3 totals 14 residues. CDR1 is SGHDT, CDR2 YYEEEE, per germline. V was clipped by 2 bases and J by 10 bases; unmatched bases: 2. In DNA, the CDR3 is TGTGCCAGCAGCTTAGGGACAGGGGGATCACCCCTCCACTTT. Protein: CASSLGTGGSPLHF.

The CDR3 sequence: CAWSRITLTGPYGYTF. CDR3 bases: TGTGCCTGGAGCCGGATAACCCTAACAGGGCCGTATGGCTACACCTTC. The chain couples TRBV30 to TRBJ1-2; D is perhaps TRBD1 (6 bases). Deletions cut 3 bases from V and 5 bases from J, with 22 bases between. The CDR3 contains 16 residues. Germline CDR1 reads GTSNPN; CDR2 reads SVGIG (reference sequence).

The V gene is TRBV7-3, the J gene TRBJ1-2, with D perhaps matching TRBD1 (6 bases). The CDR3 runs 15 residues. V shed 4 bases and J shed 3 bases, with 15 bases lying between them. In germline, CDR1 is SGHTA, CDR2 FQGTGA. The CDR3: CASSSTGTLDYGYTF. The DNA for the CDR3 is TGTGCCAGCAGCTCAACCGGGACATTGGACTATGGCTACACCTTC.

V gene TRBV7-9 combines with J gene TRBJ2-7; D is unresolved. This CDR3 is 12 amino acids long. CDR1 and CDR2 (germline): SEHNR, FQNEAQ (reference sequence). The V and J ends lost 3 bases and 4 bases respectively, with 7 bases between them. The CDR3 here is CASSLDPYEQYF. The CDR3 DNA follows: TGTGCCAGCAGCTTGGACCCTTACGAGCAGTACTTC. Using reference TRBV7-9 and TRBJ2-7 for the parts outside the CDR3, the full variable domain is DTGVSQNPRHKITKRGQNVTFRCDPISEHNRLYWYRQTLGQGPEFLTYFQNEAQLEKSRLLSDRFSAERPKGSFSTLEIQRTEQGDSAMYLCASSLDPYEQYFGPGTRLTVT.

The chain employs TRBV30 and TRBJ1-1; D is uncertain. Germline V gives CDR1 GTSNPN, CDR2 SVGIG (reference sequence). CDR3 size: 11 residues. V was pared by 8 bases and J by 1 base, with 8 bases between. This chain's CDR3 is CAATGNTEAFF. Written as DNA, the CDR3 is TGTGCCGCGACGGGGAACACTGAAGCTTTCTTT.

The chain carries TRBV9 and TRBJ2-5, with D uncertain. The CDR3 totals 14 residues. The V end lost 1 base, the J end lost 1 base, and 8 bases lay between the germline ends. Germline loops: CDR1 SGDLS, CDR2 YYNGEE. The CDR3 sequence: CASSVLGTQETQYF. The CDR3 DNA is TGTGCCAGCAGCGTATTAGGAACCCAAGAGACCCAGTACTTC.

The chain links TRBV11-3 to TRBJ1-4; D remains unclear. CDR3 length: 14 residues. Trimming stripped 5 bases from V and 0 bases from J, with 7 bases between. The germline CDR1 and CDR2 sequences are SGHNT and YENEEA. CDR3 protein: CASSPAATNEKLFF. DNA of the CDR3: TGTGCCAGCAGCCCGGCGGCAACTAATGAAAAACTGTTTTTT.

In this sample, this clone turned up once. The chain couples TRBV7-6 to TRBJ2-1; no clear D. This CDR3 has 13 amino acids. Germline V gives CDR1 SGHVS, CDR2 FNYEAQ. V gave up 3 bases and J gave up 7 bases, with 10 bases separating them. The CDR3 spells CASSFTTRNEQFF. CDR3 DNA: TGTGCCAGCAGCTTCACGACCCGAAATGAGCAGTTCTTC.

This chain links TRBV10-3 with TRBJ2-1; D gene ambiguous. The CDR3 is 13 residues long. The germline V gene encodes CDR1 ENHRY and CDR2 SYGVKD. V shed 3 bases and J shed 6 bases, with 9 bases lying between them. Written as DNA, the CDR3 is TGTGCCATCAGTGAACCCTGGATCAATGAGCAGTTCTTC. This translates into CAISEPWINEQFF.

The gene calls are TRBV28 and TRBJ2-1; 11 bases are shared with TRBD2. Germline lookup yields CDR1 MDHEN and CDR2 SYDVKM. The CDR3 totals 14 residues. Losses at the gene ends were 6 bases for V and 9 bases for J; bases not matched to a gene: 7. The CDR3 here is CASSPPSGRTEQFF. The CDR3 bases are TGTGCCAGCAGCCCTCCTAGCGGGAGGACTGAGCAGTTCTTC.

V usage is TRBV27 and J usage is TRBJ2-5; 10 nucleotides align to TRBD2. This CDR3 contains 15 residues. Per germline, CDR1 MNHEY and CDR2 SMNVEV (reference sequence). J gave up 4 bases and V 5 bases, and 7 bases lay outside the gene matches. The chain's CDR3 is CASSPLTSGIETQYF. The CDR3 DNA reads as TGTGCCAGCAGTCCCCTAACTAGCGGGATAGAGACCCAGTACTTC.

The rearrangement uses TRBV5-6 and TRBJ1-2, with 8 bases lining up with TRBD1. This CDR3 is built from 15 residues. The junction had 8 bases not matched to a gene; V was cut back by 0 bases and J by 7 bases. Germline CDR1 reads SGHDT; CDR2 reads YYEEEE. The CDR3 nucleotides are TGTGCCAGCAGCTTGGGGACAGGGACCCTAGGTGGCTACACCTTC. Amino acid sequence: CASSLGTGTLGGYTF.

The rearrangement joins TRBV7-6 to TRBJ2-1, with D hard to call. The CDR3 loop spans 17 amino acids. In germline, CDR1 is SGHVS, CDR2 FNYEAQ. V lost 5 bases and J lost 0, with 17 bases in between. Here the CDR3 DNA reads TGTGCCAGCAGCATCAAGGGATTGCTGAGCTCCTACAATGAGCAGTTCTTC. Its protein product is CASSIKGLLSSYNEQFF.

V and J are TRBV7-8 and TRBJ2-1; unclear D gene. Per germline, CDR1 SGHVS and CDR2 FQNEAQ. The V end lost 6 bases, the J end lost 0 bases, and 9 bases lay between the germline ends. CDR3 length: 14 amino acids. In DNA, the CDR3 is TGTGCCAGCAGACAAGGTAGCTCCTACAATGAGCAGTTCTTC. Translated: CASRQGSSYNEQFF.

The chain recombines TRBV28 with TRBJ2-1; tentative D call: TRBD2 (6 bases). The CDR3 runs 15 residues. Trimming shortened V by 3 bases and J by 0 bases, and 9 bases separated the two germline ends. Germline V gene lookup returns CDR1 MDHEN and CDR2 SYDVKM. CDR3 protein: CASSFPSASYNEQFF. In DNA, the CDR3 is TGTGCCAGCAGTTTTCCTAGCGCCTCCTACAATGAGCAGTTCTTC.

The chain joins TRBV15 to TRBJ1-1; D not certain. Germline V gene data show CDR1 as LNHNV and CDR2 as YYDKDF (reference sequence). The CDR3 consists of 11 residues. The ends were cut back, 5 bases at V and 8 bases at J, with 9 bases in the middle. The CDR3 here is CATSVSGEAFF. CDR3 sequence (DNA): TGTGCCACCAGCGTGAGCGGAGAAGCTTTCTTT.

The chain recombines TRBV5-1 with TRBJ1-2; D perhaps matches TRBD1 (6 bases). Germline V lookup: CDR1 SGHRS, CDR2 YFSETQ. This CDR3 region has 13 residues. The germline V and J ends were trimmed by 7 bases and 4 bases, with 14 bases remaining between them. The CDR3 region has the DNA TGCGCCAGCCAGGGGCCCCCGAGCTATGGCTACACCTTC. This codes for CASQGPPSYGYTF. The entire variable domain, with the rest obtained from reference TRBV5-1 and TRBJ1-2, is as follows: KAGVTQTPRYLIKTRGQQVTLSCSPISGHRSVSWYQQTPGQGLQFLFEYFSETQRNKGNFPGRFSGRQFSNSRSEMNVSTLELGDSALYLCASQGPPSYGYTFGSGTRLTVV.

This rearrangement joins TRBV27 to TRBJ2-3; D is perhaps TRBD1 (5 bases). V shed 8 bases and J shed 6 bases, with 12 bases lying between them. CDR1 is MNHEY, CDR2 SMNVEV, per germline (reference sequence). CDR3 length equals 12 residues. CDR3 protein: CASEGDSDTQYF. CDR3 sequence (DNA): TGTGCCAGCGAAGGCGACAGCGATACGCAGTATTTT.

The V call is TRBV30, the J call TRBJ1-5; 7 bases map to TRBD1. Germline V gene sequence: CDR1 GTSNPN, CDR2 SVGIG (reference sequence). The CDR3 has 16 residues. With 1 base clipped from V and 0 bases from J, the junction kept 6 bases outside the gene matches. In DNA form, the CDR3 reads TGTGCCTGGAGTGCCCTCAGGGGGGATAGCAATCAGCCCCAGCATTTT. It encodes CAWSALRGDSNQPQHF. Using reference TRBV30 and TRBJ1-5 for the parts outside the CDR3, the full variable domain is SQTIHQWPATLVQPVGSPLSLECTVEGTSNPNLYWYRQAAGRGLQLLFYSVGIGQISSEVPQNLSASRPQDRQFILSSKKLLLSDSGFYLCAWSALRGDSNQPQHFGDGTRLSIL.

The V and J genes are TRBV11-3 and TRBJ2-3; the D is unclear. Deletions cut 1 base from V and 0 bases from J, with 11 bases between. Looked up from germline, CDR1 is SGHNT and CDR2 is YENEEA. The CDR3 contains 16 residues. CDR3 region: CASSLGADWSTDTQYF. The CDR3 nucleotides are TGTGCCAGCAGCTTAGGTGCGGATTGGAGCACAGATACGCAGTATTTT.